This T cell receptor beta chain was sequenced for a study of T cells after yellow fever vaccination. Study observations and caveats: Booster samples showed a return of most primary-vaccination clones (approximately 95% CD4, about 87% CD8).

TCRdb re-analysed the 5' RACE reads in MiXCR, keeping a single row per CDR3 protein. The data show around 610,000 distinct CDR3 sequences, about 13% seen once. With 6 bases removed from V and 1 base from J, the gap between germline ends came to 8 bases. CDR3 length: 13 residues. CDR1 and CDR2 (germline): LNHDA, SQIVND (reference sequence). Points on this clonotype: The antigen remains undetermined.

The clonotype was recovered from a man aged 25 to 45 who received the YFV17D yellow fever vaccine. The chain combines TRBV19 with TRBJ2-3; D uncertain. This material consisted of PBMCs, taken on the day of the yellow fever booster vaccination. CDR3 residues: CASRKIGTDTQYF. The CDR3 DNA follows: TGTGCCAGTAGGAAGATAGGCACAGATACGCAGTATTTT.